The 5 T cell receptor beta chains listed next were all sequenced from one sample in a study of beta chain features in type 1 diabetes. Study-level points and caveats: Significant though moderate, a shortening of TCRB CDR3s appeared in all four CD4+ subsets of Type 1 diabetes patients.

These receptors have no known antigen. The authors reverse transcribed all of the isolated RNA, so sequencing captured expressed TCRB transcripts. Libraries were prepared by immunoSEQ multiplex PCR; TCRdb keeps only in-frame clonotypes and omits some of them. The profile shows over 650,000 clones, more than 13% of them singletons. The sample comprised naive CD4+ T cells from blood. The receptors were sampled from a man between 18 and 29 years old with type 1 diabetes.

In this sample, this clone turned up a few times. CDR3 residues: CATSRDHGTIDYNEQFF. The CDR3 DNA reads TGTGCCACCAGCAGAGATCATGGGACTATAGACTACAATGAGCAGTTCTTC. The chain employs TRBV15 and TRBJ2-1; 7 nucleotides align to TRBD2. CDR1 is LNHNV, CDR2 YYDKDF, per germline (reference sequence). CDR3 length: 17 amino acids. V shed 0 bases, J shed 3 bases, and the junction held 8 bases outside the gene matches. The entire variable domain, with the rest obtained from reference TRBV15 and TRBJ2-1, is as follows: DAMVIQNPRYQVTQFGKPVTLSCSQTLNHNVMYWYQQKSSQAPKLLFHYYDKDFNNEADTPDNFQSRRPNTSFCFLDIRSPGLGDTAMYLCATSRDHGTIDYNEQFFGPGTRLTVL.

The V and J genes are TRBV7-9 and TRBJ2-2; D is undetermined. The V end lost 1 base, the J end lost 3 bases, and 6 bases lay between the germline ends. Germline V gene sequence: CDR1 SEHNR, CDR2 FQNEAQ (reference sequence). This CDR3 is built from 14 residues. This CDR3 reads CASSLEVHTGELFF. The CDR3 DNA is TGTGCCAGCAGCTTAGAGGTCCACACCGGGGAGCTGTTTTTT.

The rearrangement joins TRBV7-9 to TRBJ2-5; maybe TRBD1 (6 bases). Trimming stripped 5 bases from V and 0 bases from J, with 13 bases between. Germline V gene data show CDR1 as SEHNR and CDR2 as FQNEAQ (reference sequence). The CDR3 is made up of 15 amino acids. The CDR3 spells CASSPRQANQETQYF. The CDR3 nucleotides are TGTGCCAGCAGCCCCCGACAGGCCAACCAAGAGACCCAGTACTTC.

This clone showed up just a few times. The chain uses TRBV30 and TRBJ2-5; TRBD1 might be the D (5 bases). In germline, CDR1 is GTSNPN, CDR2 SVGIG (reference sequence). V gave up 4 bases and J gave up 4 bases, with 10 bases separating them. The CDR3 spans 12 residues. CDR3 in DNA: TGTGCCTGGAAAAAAAGGGGAGAGACCCAGTACTTC. It specifies CAWKKRGETQYF.

This clone was seen only a few times. V gene TRBV10-3 combines with J gene TRBJ2-7, with D possibly matching TRBD1 (6 bases). The CDR3 is 14 amino acids. The V gene's germline CDR1 is ENHRY and CDR2 SYGVKD. Deletions cut 4 bases from V and 0 bases from J, with 10 bases between. The CDR3 nucleotides read TGTGCCATCAGTGCTCGACAGGACTCCTACGAGCAGTACTTC. Its translation: CAISARQDSYEQYF.